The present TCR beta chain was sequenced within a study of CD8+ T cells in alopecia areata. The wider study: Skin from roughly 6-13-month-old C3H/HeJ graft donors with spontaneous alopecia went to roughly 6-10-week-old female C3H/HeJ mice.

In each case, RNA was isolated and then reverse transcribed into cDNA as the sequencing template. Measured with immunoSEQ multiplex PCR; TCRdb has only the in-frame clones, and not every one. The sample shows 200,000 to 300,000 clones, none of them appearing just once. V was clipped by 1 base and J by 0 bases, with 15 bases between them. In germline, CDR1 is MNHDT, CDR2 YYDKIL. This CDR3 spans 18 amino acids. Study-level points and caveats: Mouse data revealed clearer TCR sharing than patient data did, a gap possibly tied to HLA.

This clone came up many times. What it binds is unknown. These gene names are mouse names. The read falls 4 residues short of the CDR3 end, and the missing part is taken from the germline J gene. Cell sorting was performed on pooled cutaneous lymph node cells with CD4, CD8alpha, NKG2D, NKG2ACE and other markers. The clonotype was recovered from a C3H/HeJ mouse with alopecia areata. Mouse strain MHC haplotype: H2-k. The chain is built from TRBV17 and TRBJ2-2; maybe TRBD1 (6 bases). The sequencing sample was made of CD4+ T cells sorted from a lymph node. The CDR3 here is CASSRAPPGTTNTGQLYF. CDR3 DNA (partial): TGTGCTAGCAGTAGAGCGCCTCCCGGGACAACAAACACCGGG.